The 21 T cell receptor beta chains presented below share a single source sample, sequenced in a study of T cells in Graves' hyperthyroidism and ophthalmopathy. Amplification of TCR beta CDR3 regions was performed using RNA transcripts as template. HTBI primers were employed in a first-round RT-PCR of the TCR CDR3. TCRdb reprocessed the multiplex PCR reads via MiXCR and lists one record per CDR3 protein. Counted here are 500,000 to 600,000 distinct CDR3 sequences, 35% to 55% occurring once; the ten biggest clones make up roughly 19%. What was sequenced was peripheral blood or thyroid tissue (not recorded which). All receptors derive from an adult woman with Graves' disease, either hyperthyroidism or ophthalmopathy (not recorded which).

This clonotype showed up just once. CDR3 sequence reads: CASSQQTGVEKLFF. DNA of the CDR3: TGCGCCAGCAGCCAACAGACAGGGGTTGAAAAACTGTTTTTT. This chain connects TRBV5-1 to TRBJ1-4; TRBD1 agrees at 8 bases. From germline, CDR1 is SGHRS and CDR2 YFSETQ. The CDR3 sequence is 14 residues long. Trimming took 4 bases from V and 7 from J; bases not matched to a gene: 6.

This clonotype has at least ten counts. The chain is built from TRBV7-9 and TRBJ1-4; D is unclear. Trimming shortened V by 4 bases and J by 0 bases, and 21 bases separated the two germline ends. CDR1 is SEHNR, CDR2 FQNEAQ, per germline (reference sequence). CDR3 size: 19 residues. The DNA for the CDR3 is TGTGCCAGCAGCTCCCTGGGAGGTCAGAGCGTTGCAACTAATGAAAAACTGTTTTTT. Its translation: CASSSLGGQSVATNEKLFF.

The chain is built from TRBV12-3 or TRBV12-4 and TRBJ2-5, with a possible D match to TRBD2 (7 bases). The V end was cut by 3 bases, the J end by 8 bases, with 19 bases between. The CDR3 is 15 amino acids. The CDR3 reads CASSFLRGGSGTQYF. In DNA form, the CDR3 reads TGTGCCAGCAGTTTTTTGAGGGGGGGATCGGGAACCCAGTACTTC.

The table lists this clonotype with a few counts. The chain is built from TRBV7-2 and TRBJ1-5, with D hard to call. Trimming cost V 6 bases and J 5 bases, with 20 bases left between them. Per germline, CDR1 SGHTA and CDR2 FQGNSA. This CDR3 comprises 16 residues. The CDR3 protein is CASSLASSYGYQPQHF. DNA of the CDR3: TGTGCCAGCAGTCTAGCCAGCAGTTACGGTTATCAGCCCCAGCATTTT.

In its sample, this clonotype was seen many times. The chain combines TRBV2 with TRBJ1-5; D gene unclear. CDR1 is SNHLY and CDR2 is FYNNEI in the germline V gene. Trimming shortened V by 6 bases and J by 0 bases, and 15 bases separated the two germline ends. This CDR3 has 16 residues. The DNA of the CDR3 is TGTGCCAGCAGCCCAGACGGGGTCCATAGCAATCAGCCCCAGCATTTT. It codes for CASSPDGVHSNQPQHF.

With respect to this clonotype: This CDR3 fails to terminate in the conserved phenylalanine or tryptophan, so it likely reflects a read error. The DNA is omitted, as the CDR3 cannot be located on it reliably, and the CDR3 follows TCRdb's listing. This sequence joins TRBV7-2 and TRBJ2-5. The CDR3 contains 11 residues when both ends are counted. CDR1 is SGHTA and CDR2 is FQGNSA in the germline V gene. The chain's CDR3 is CASSSGSQVGL.

This clonotype showed up many times. The J gene is TRBJ1-6, the V gene TRBV4-1; D is perhaps TRBD1 (6 bases). Trimming took 4 bases from V and 8 from J, leaving 15 bases between them. CDR1 is MGHRA, CDR2 YSYEKL, per germline. The CDR3 is made up of 15 amino acids. This CDR3 is CASSLTMGADSPLHF. As DNA, the CDR3 is TGCGCCAGCAGCCTCACGATGGGGGCAGATTCACCCCTCCACTTT.

Note on this clonotype: With a much larger clone just one base away, this may be a read error. The chain couples TRBV11-2 to TRBJ2-5; D remains unclear. CDR3 length equals 13 residues. Trimming removed 4 bases from V and 5 bases from J, with 11 bases in between. CDR1 and CDR2 from the germline V gene are SGHAT and FQNNGV. The CDR3 DNA reads as TGTGCCAGCAGCTGCAGTGTGCTCGAGACCCAGTACTTC. Its protein product is CASSCSVLETQYF.

This chain links TRBV28 with TRBJ2-7; a weak D match, TRBD1 (7 bases). The germline CDR1 and CDR2 sequences are MDHEN and SYDVKM. V gave up 8 bases and J gave up 3 bases, with 23 bases separating them. The CDR3 runs 16 residues. The CDR3 DNA reads TGTGCCAGCTTTGGGGGGCTAGGGACAGTGATCTACGAGCAGTACTTC. Translated: CASFGGLGTVIYEQYF. The full variable domain, its missing parts supplied by reference TRBV28 and TRBJ2-7, is DVKVTQSSRYLVKRTGEKVFLECVQDMDHENMFWYRQDPGLGLRLIYFSYDVKMKEKGDIPEGYSVSREKKERFSLILESASTNQTSMYLCASFGGLGTVIYEQYFGPGTRLTVT.

This clonotype was found a few times. This chain uses TRBV9 with TRBJ2-5, with 7 bases identical to TRBD1. The V gene end was trimmed by 5 bases and the J gene end by 0 bases; junction bases not matched to a gene: 4. Germline CDR1 reads SGDLS; CDR2 reads YYNGEE. CDR3 size: 14 residues. CDR3 DNA sequence: TGTGCCAGCAGTGTTGGGACAGACCAAGAGACCCAGTACTTC. Its translation: CASSVGTDQETQYF.

Regarding this clonotype: A single base separates this from a much larger clone, so it may be a read error. This chain links TRBV5-8 with TRBJ2-7, with 12 bases aligning to TRBD1. Germline V gene data show CDR1 as SGHTS and CDR2 as YDEGEE. The J segment lost 6 bases and the V segment lost 3 bases, leaving 7 bases of the junction unmatched. This CDR3 region has 15 residues. The DNA of the CDR3 is TGTGCCAGCAGCTGCATAGGGACAGGGGGCCGCGAGCAGTACTTC. Its protein product is CASSCIGTGGREQYF.

The V call is TRBV10-3, the J call TRBJ2-5, with D tentatively TRBD2 (5 bases). Trimming pared 11 bases from V and 1 base from J, leaving 14 bases between. Germline values: CDR1 ENHRY, CDR2 SYGVKD. The CDR3 covers 13 residues. The CDR3 region has the DNA TGTGCCTCCGCGTTGACTACCCAAGAGACCCAGTACTTC. Protein: CASALTTQETQYF.

V gene TRBV2 combines with J gene TRBJ1-6; D remains ambiguous. Trimming took off 7 bases at V and 7 bases at J, with 14 bases between the two ends. Germline V CDR1 and CDR2: SNHLY, FYNNEI. The CDR3 is 14 amino acids. In DNA form, the CDR3 reads TGTGCCAGCATCCTCGGGGTTGGGAATTCACCCCTCCACTTT. Translating it yields CASILGVGNSPLHF. The full variable domain, in which reference TRBV2 and TRBJ1-6 provide the parts outside the CDR3, is EPEVTQTPSHQVTQMGQEVILRCVPISNHLYFYWYRQILGQKVEFLVSFYNNEISEKSEIFDDQFSVERPDGSNFTLKIRSTKLEDSAMYFCASILGVGNSPLHFGNGTRLTVT.

About this clonotype: This may stem from a read error, because a much larger clone lies one nucleotide away. This sequence joins TRBV12-3 or TRBV12-4 and TRBJ1-1; a possible D gene is TRBD1 (6 bases). The V end was cut by 6 bases, the J end by 2 bases, with 25 bases between. This CDR3 spans 18 amino acids. CDR3 sequence: CASSYDMGWGGPNTEAFF. The CDR3 DNA reads TGTGCCAGCAGCTACGACATGGGATGGGGGGGCCCTAACACTGAAGCTTTCTTT.

This clonotype was recorded a few times. This sequence joins TRBV11-1 and TRBJ2-7; the D gene is possibly TRBD1 (6 bases). CDR1 and CDR2 (germline): SGHAT, FQDESV (reference sequence). CDR3 length equals 13 residues. V was trimmed by 2 bases and J by 7 bases, leaving 12 bases between them. The CDR3 DNA is TGTGCCAGCAGCTTATCAGGGGCCCAGGAGCAGTACTTC. Its translation: CASSLSGAQEQYF.

In regard to this clonotype: This may arise from a read error, as a much more abundant clone is one base away. DNA of the CDR3: TGCGCCAGCAGCCAAGAAGTCAACGGGGACAAGCGCACTGAAGCTTTCTTT. Its protein product is CASSQEVNGDKRTEAFF. The chain joins TRBV7-8 to TRBJ1-1; TRBD1 might be the D (6 bases). Germline values: CDR1 SGHVS, CDR2 FQNEAQ. The CDR3 runs 17 residues.

In this sample, this clonotype turned up a few times. The chain carries TRBV28 and TRBJ1-5; a possible D gene is TRBD1 (5 bases). Germline V gene lookup returns CDR1 MDHEN and CDR2 SYDVKM. V lost 4 bases to trimming and J lost 6 bases, with 13 bases between them. The CDR3 sequence is 14 residues long. CDR3 sequence (DNA): TGTGCCAGCAGTTCCCCGAGGAGGGGTCAGCCCCAGCATTTT. The encoded protein is CASSSPRRGQPQHF.

The chain has TRBV5-1 and TRBJ1-4; D gene ambiguous. The CDR3 is made up of 15 amino acids. Between the trimmed V and J ends, which lost 1 base and 4 bases, there was a span of 11 bases. Per germline, CDR1 SGHRS and CDR2 YFSETQ. CDR3 loop: CASSLTRAGNEKLFF. CDR3 DNA: TGCGCCAGCAGCTTGACGAGGGCTGGTAATGAAAAACTGTTTTTT.

V gene TRBV7-2 combines with J gene TRBJ1-1; a weak D match, TRBD1 (5 bases). Germline V gives CDR1 SGHTA, CDR2 FQGNSA. The CDR3 has 13 amino acids. Between the trimmed V and J ends, which lost 6 bases and 9 bases, there was a span of 17 bases. In nucleotides, the CDR3 is TGTGCCAGCAGACTCGGGGACCGCAATAAAGCTTTCTTT. Translating gives CASRLGDRNKAFF.

This clonotype came up many times. The gene calls are TRBV5-1 and TRBJ1-4, with D possibly being TRBD1 (5 bases). The CDR3 is made up of 14 amino acids. V lost 0 bases to trimming and J lost 5 bases, with 8 bases between them. Per the germline V gene, CDR1 is SGHRS and CDR2 is YFSETQ. CDR3 nucleotide sequence: TGCGCCAGCAGCTTGGGACAGCCGAATGAAAAACTGTTTTTT. Translation gives CASSLGQPNEKLFF.

Worth noting for this clonotype: At one boundary the junction diverges from the germline segment, which might be a read error. The rearrangement uses TRBV2 and TRBJ2-7; a weak D match, TRBD2 (5 bases). Germline-derived CDR1 and CDR2 are SNHLY and FYNNEI. The CDR3 contains 13 residues. The CDR3 DNA sequence: TGTGCCAGATGGCAGATTACCACCGGGGAGCTGTACTTC. Residues: CARWQITTGELYF.